Described below is a single T cell receptor (beta chain) sequence and its context. Its antigen target is currently unknown. No much larger clone is present one base from it, and per-base qualities are unavailable. Using the deep immunoSEQ assay, TCR CDR3 regions were amplified from genomic DNA by multiplex PCR. Extracted genomic DNA from each cell subset was distributed evenly across all wells of several immunoSEQ 96-well plates, and each plate was treated as a replicate. For sorted subsets, about 0.2 ug genomic DNA, equal to tens of thousands of T cell genomes, was loaded into each replicate PCR. Purified libraries were measured with a Qubit 3.0 fluorometer, size-checked on a Bioanalyzer 2100, and measured again with the KAPA Library Quantification kit. Every immunoSEQ 96-well plate was sequenced on a separate single-read 150-cycle Illumina NextSeq 550 flow cell. The authors' pipeline ran thus. Because the immunoSEQ output held only junctional sequences and lacked quality scores, the filtering could not match the filtering applied to full-length reads. Sequences were annotated with PyIR, a Python wrapper for IgBLAST v1.9, and V/J genes and CDR3 were assigned using IMGT germline references. Any read was removed if the V/J assignment was weak (E-value above 1e-6), the CDR3 was missing, or the read contained stop codons, out-of-frame junctions, or ambiguous translated residues. V3J clonotypes were defined as sequences sharing an identical inferred V gene, J gene, and CDR3 amino acid sequence. Percentage overlap between repertoires was calculated by dividing the number of shared unique clonotypes by the size of the smaller repertoire. Three approaches were used to assess repertoire richness: RTK rarefaction, the Chao1 estimator, and Recon v2.1 estimates of unobserved clonotypes. Generation probabilities were computed with OLGA for all TCRbeta clonotypes obtained by the gDNA method from a few donors. TCRdb stores this immuneACCESS table with in-frame sequences only. Part of the clones is absent; in the studies checked, under half of the shortfall reflects unresolved V genes, and no reason is known for the rest. V, J and clone size reflect that table, while D and trimming were determined from the DNA. The sample table contains some 2 million clones; only one count was recorded for approximately 94% of them. The ten top clones hold about 1.1% of the sample.

This entry is derived from a study of shared clonotypes between healthy human individuals (dated by TCRdb to 2020 to 2022). With regard to the full study: The cohort included three men and two women between 18 and 49 years of age. Each donor's leukapheresis produced roughly between about 0.9 and 9.5 billion PBMCs. Libraries were prepared and TCR repertoires were sequenced by different laboratories using diverse techniques, in order to increase sequencing depth and limit assay-specific biases. Blood TCR repertoires of a handful of healthy adults were deeply sequenced to estimate repertoire size and the extent of clonotype sharing between individuals. For each donor, CD4 naive and CD4 memory were each given three plates, CD8 naive was given two plates, and CD8 memory was given one plate. What the research found in general, with its limitations: Sharing across a handful of donors was observed for around 4.8% of naive CD4, less than 4% of naive CD8, 2% to 2.5% of memory CD4, and about 0.39% of memory CD8 clonotypes. Compared with non-shared clonotypes, clonotypes shared by all four sorted-subset donors had higher generation probabilities. Sampling was restricted to blood, and TCR repertoires in tissue are likely to differ from TCR repertoires in blood. Incomplete sequencing was indicated by rarefaction of sorted-subset datasets, despite the large sequencing depth. Pairwise subsampling led to the expectation that sequencing depth would affect the degree of clonotype sharing among donors. Larger estimated clonotype richness was generally found for naive subsets than for memory subsets. Because the study included a small number of donors, the genetic and exposure-history diversity represented was limited.

A distance of 14 bases separates the germline ends of V and J, which lose 1 base and 7 bases respectively. The CDR3 runs 14 amino acids, cysteine and phenylalanine included. The CDR3 DNA has 42 bases and is translated from base 1. Looking up the germline V gene yields CDR1 SGHAT and CDR2 FQNNGV. CD8 naive samples consisted of CD45RO-negative cells that were positively selected for CCR7, yielding a CD45RA+CCR7+ population without TemRA cells. The donors were healthy, HIV-negative adults who had no recently reported acute infections or vaccinations. Every donor was a Caucasian adult residing in Nashville, Tennessee, USA. Blood was collected by leukapheresis, and PBMCs were isolated by Ficoll-Histopaque density gradient centrifugation and then cryopreserved in liquid nitrogen vapor phase. Analytical flow cytometry was used to check the purity and quantity of each magnetically sorted T cell population. Genomic DNA was isolated from each sorted fraction and quantified by UV absorbance on a Nanodrop 2000c.

The receptor comes from a man aged 18 to 29 in good health. This chain is built from TRBV11-2 and TRBJ2-7, with TRBD1 perhaps the D gene, on 7 matching bases. Sample: naive CD8+ T cells sorted from blood. The intended sense of this specimen's cell subset or site label: CD45RA+CCR7+. The sequence in DNA is TGTGCCAGCAGCTTAGTAGTGGCAGGGGGGGAGCAGTACTTC. Its protein is CASSLVVAGGEQYF.